This TCR beta chain was recovered during a study of blood T cell repertoires in COVID-19. The CDR3 has 15 residues. V was clipped by 3 bases and J by 2 bases, with 11 bases between them. Germline values: CDR1 LGHDT, CDR2 YNNKEL (reference sequence). This clone occurred a few times. Using immunoSEQ multiplex PCR, the repertoire was profiled, and TCRdb retains in-frame clones only, with some absent. The data hold some 260,000 clones, with about 80% observed a single time. This rearrangement joins TRBV3-1 (or the pseudogene TRBV3-2) to TRBJ1-3; D is ambiguous. The sample consisted of peripheral blood. The receptor was isolated from a woman aged 80 or older with active or convalescent COVID-19. The CDR3: CASSQGELTGNTIYF. DNA for the CDR3: TGTGCCAGCAGCCAGGGAGAGCTCACTGGAAACACCATATATTTT.